This TCR beta chain was captured by sequencing in a study of cytomegalovirus exposure and HLA in healthy donors. Germline V gene sequence: CDR1 MNHNS, CDR2 SASEGT. This CDR3 is 16 amino acids long. V gave up 4 bases and J gave up 0 bases, with 13 bases separating them. The primer mix had 60 Vbeta and 13 Jbeta primers. Only in-frame clones appear in the TCRdb table, and some are missing; sequencing was by immunoSEQ multiplex PCR. The repertoire holds about 160,000 clones, with 82% as singletons. Sequenced input: PBMCs. The rearrangement uses TRBV6-1 and TRBJ2-1; D is uncertain. The clonotype was recovered from a girl aged 5 to 17 in good health and CMV-seropositive. CDR3 bases: TGTGCCAGCAGTGGGGCTGCCGAAAGCTCCTACAATGAGCAGTTCTTC. The encoded protein is CASSGAAESSYNEQFF.